This T cell receptor (beta chain) was recovered during a study of cytomegalovirus exposure and HLA in healthy donors. Whole-study results and caveats: Earlier analysis yielded a pattern in which most TCR beta V segments were productive about 90% or about 30% of the time.

The PCR was carried out with 60 Vbeta primers and 13 Jbeta primers. Clones were sequenced by immunoSEQ multiplex PCR, and TCRdb holds only the in-frame ones, with some missing. This sample's table reports around 140,000 clones. For this clone: The antigen is unknown.

The junction had 11 bases not matched to a gene; V was cut back by 10 bases and J by 2 bases. CDR1 and CDR2 from the germline V gene are SEHNR and FQNEAQ (reference sequence). CDR3 length: 16 residues. J is TRBJ2-1 and V is TRBV7-9; 10 bases agree with TRBD2. The receptor's source is a woman aged 40 to 55 in good health and CMV-seropositive. Specimen: PBMCs. The CDR3 coding sequence is TGTGCCACCATAGGGGAGCGGGAGGGAACCTACAATGAGCAGTTCTTC. Residues: CATIGEREGTYNEQFF. Supplemented by reference TRBV7-9 and TRBJ2-1, the full variable domain reads DTGVSQNPRHKITKRGQNVTFRCDPISEHNRLYWYRQTLGQGPEFLTYFQNEAQLEKSRLLSDRFSAERPKGSFSTLEIQRTEQGDSAMYLCATIGEREGTYNEQFFGPGTRLTVL.